This T cell receptor (beta chain) appears in the sequencing data of a study of OX40 agonist ivuxolimab in advanced cancers. As for the study in general: At 65% to 85% male, the cohort had a mean age of 60 years, ranging from about 23 to 79.

Produced via immunoSEQ multiplex PCR; TCRdb's table is partial and in-frame only. The repertoire consists of approximately 89,000 clones, with over 75% occurring once and the leading ten covering approximately 2.5%. Turning to this clone: Antigen unknown.

CDR3 length: 13 amino acids. The germline gives CDR1 SGHNT, CDR2 YENEEA. The V end was cut by 8 bases, the J end by 9 bases, with 19 bases between. Findings and limits, study-wide: Patients who responded partially at 0.1-3.0 mg/kg showed clonal expansion ranking among the lowest. More expanded clones were seen, on average, in CD8+ T cells than in CD4+. Some patients who did not respond also had low normalized T-cell clonal expansion.

The V and J genes are TRBV11-3 and TRBJ1-2; tentative D call: TRBD1 (5 bases). The sequence derives from an adult with an advanced solid tumor such as melanoma, head and neck, liver or kidney cancer. Sequencing used CD4+ or CD8+ T cells sorted from blood, obtained in a trial of the OX40 agonist ivuxolimab. The CDR3 region is CASGTRDGGRYTF. CDR3 in DNA: TGTGCCAGCGGCACCAGGGACGGAGGTCGCTACACCTTC.